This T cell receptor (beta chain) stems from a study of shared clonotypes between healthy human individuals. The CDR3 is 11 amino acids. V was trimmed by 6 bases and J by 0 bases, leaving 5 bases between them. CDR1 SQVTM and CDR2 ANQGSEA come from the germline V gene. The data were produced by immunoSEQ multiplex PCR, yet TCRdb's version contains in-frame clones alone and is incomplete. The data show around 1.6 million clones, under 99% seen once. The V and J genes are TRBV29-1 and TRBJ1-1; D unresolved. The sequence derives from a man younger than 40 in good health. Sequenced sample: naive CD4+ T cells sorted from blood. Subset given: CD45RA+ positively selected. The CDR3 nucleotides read TGCAGCGTCCCCATGAACACTGAAGCTTTCTTT. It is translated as CSVPMNTEAFF.